This TCR beta chain emerged from a study of CD8+ T cells in alopecia areata. TCR sequencing used cDNA made by reverse transcription of extracted RNA. Some clones are missing from TCRdb's copy, which holds only in-frame ones; the method was immunoSEQ multiplex PCR. The table has 8,000 to 10,000 clones, 67% seen once. Germline-derived CDR1 and CDR2 are MNHEY and SMNVEV (reference sequence). Trimming removed 2 bases from V and 2 bases from J; junction bases left unmatched: 12. This CDR3 is built from 18 residues. Sampling of alopecia areata patients yielded lesional scalp punch biopsies as well as peripheral blood.

The receptor comes from a human donor with alopecia areata. Specimen: skin. The chain links TRBV27 to TRBJ1-5; 7 bases match TRBD1. CDR3 sequence: CASSLRALDRAGNQPQHF. In DNA, the CDR3 is TGTGCCAGCAGTTTAAGGGCCTTAGACAGGGCGGGCAATCAGCCCCAGCATTTT.